Presented here are 4 T cell receptor beta chains from one specimen sequenced in a study of CXCR3-negative and CXCR3-positive naive CD8 T cells. General study findings and limits: Comparison of naive cells showed more hydrophobic TRB CDR3s in CXCR3-positive than in CXCR3-negative naive cells.

The method, 5' RACE with UMI labels, was used to prepare the TRB cDNA libraries. TCRdb derives one entry per CDR3 protein from the 5' RACE reads, leaving out DNA. This sample carries approximately 100,000 distinct CDR3 sequences, with around 0.36% going to the ten biggest clones. Their antigen targets remain unknown. Sequenced material: naive CXCR3+ CD8+ T cells from blood. Subset in this sample: CD45RO-CCR7+CD27+CD95- naive CD8+ T cells expressing CXCR3 (TNR3+). These receptors came from a human donor in good health. Some clones in this sample may be carry-over from other donors' samples.

This chain connects TRBV7-9 to TRBJ2-1; the TCRdb call, TRBD1, lacks DNA for checking. This CDR3 has 16 amino acids. Germline V lookup: CDR1 SEHNR, CDR2 FQNEAQ (reference sequence). The CDR3 spells CASKKTGSTSYNEQFF.

The chain carries TRBV13 and TRBJ1-1; TCRdb proposes TRBD1, but this gene call is untestable without DNA. Germline CDR1 PRHDT, CDR2 FYEKMQ (reference sequence). This CDR3 contains 13 residues. The CDR3: CASSLVGASEAFF.

The genes are TRBV19 and TRBJ2-1. The CDR3 covers 11 residues. Germline V gene sequence: CDR1 LNHDA, CDR2 SQIVND (reference sequence). This CDR3 reads CASSITNEQFF.

This chain links TRBV19 with TRBJ2-3. Germline V gene data show CDR1 as LNHDA and CDR2 as SQIVND (reference sequence). This CDR3 has 13 amino acids. CDR3 region: CASSIDITDTQYF.